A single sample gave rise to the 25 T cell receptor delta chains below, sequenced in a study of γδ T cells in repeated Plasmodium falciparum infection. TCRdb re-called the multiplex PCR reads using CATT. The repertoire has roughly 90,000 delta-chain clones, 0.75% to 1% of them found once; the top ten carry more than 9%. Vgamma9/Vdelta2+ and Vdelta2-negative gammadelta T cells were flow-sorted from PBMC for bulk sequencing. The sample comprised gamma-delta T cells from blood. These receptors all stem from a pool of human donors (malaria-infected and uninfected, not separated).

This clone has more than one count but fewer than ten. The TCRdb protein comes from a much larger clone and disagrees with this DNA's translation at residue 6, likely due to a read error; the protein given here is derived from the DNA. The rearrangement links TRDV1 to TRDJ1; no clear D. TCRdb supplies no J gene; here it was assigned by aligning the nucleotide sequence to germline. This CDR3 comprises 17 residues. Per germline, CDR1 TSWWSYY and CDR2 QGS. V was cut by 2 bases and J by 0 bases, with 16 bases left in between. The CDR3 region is CALGESPNDAYTDKLIF. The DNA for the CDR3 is TGTGCTCTTGGGGAAAGCCCTAATGATGCGTACACCGATAAACTCATCTTT.

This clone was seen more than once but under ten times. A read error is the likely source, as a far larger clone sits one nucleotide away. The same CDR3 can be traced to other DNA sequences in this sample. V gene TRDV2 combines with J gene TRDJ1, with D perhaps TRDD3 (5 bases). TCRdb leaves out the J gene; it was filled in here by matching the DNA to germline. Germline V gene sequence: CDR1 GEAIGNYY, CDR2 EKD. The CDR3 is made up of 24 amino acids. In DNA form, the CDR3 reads TGTGCCTGTGACACCTTGCTAACACCAACTGGAGGTGACAGGTTCGGCTTGTACACTGATAAACTCATCTTT. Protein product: CACDTLLTPTGGDRFGLYTDKLIF.

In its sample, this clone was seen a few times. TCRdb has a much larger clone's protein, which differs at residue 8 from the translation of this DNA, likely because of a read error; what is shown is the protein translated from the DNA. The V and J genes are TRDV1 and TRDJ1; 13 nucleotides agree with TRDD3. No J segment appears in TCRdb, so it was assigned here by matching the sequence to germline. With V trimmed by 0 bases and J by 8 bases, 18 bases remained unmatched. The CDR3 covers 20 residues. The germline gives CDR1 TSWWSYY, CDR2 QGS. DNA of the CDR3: TGTGCTCTTGGGGAACTTCGGGACCAACTGGGGGATACGTCAGGTGGGAAACTCATCTTT. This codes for CALGELRDQLGDTSGGKLIF.

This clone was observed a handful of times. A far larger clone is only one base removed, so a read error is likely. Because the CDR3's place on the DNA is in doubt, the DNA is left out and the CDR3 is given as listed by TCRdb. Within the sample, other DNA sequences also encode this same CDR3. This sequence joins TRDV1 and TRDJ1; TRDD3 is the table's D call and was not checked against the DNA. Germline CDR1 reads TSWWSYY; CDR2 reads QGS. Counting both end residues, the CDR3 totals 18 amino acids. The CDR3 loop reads CALGETFARGILTDKLIF.

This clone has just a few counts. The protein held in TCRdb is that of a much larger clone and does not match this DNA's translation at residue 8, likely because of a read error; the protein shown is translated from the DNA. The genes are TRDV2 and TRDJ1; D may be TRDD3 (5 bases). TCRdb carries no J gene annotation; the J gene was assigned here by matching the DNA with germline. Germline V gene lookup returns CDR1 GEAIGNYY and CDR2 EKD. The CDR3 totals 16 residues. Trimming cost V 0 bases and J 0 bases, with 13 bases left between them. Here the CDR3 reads CACDTVGDLYTDKLIF. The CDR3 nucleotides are TGTGCCTGTGACACCGTCGGGGACCTGTACACCGATAAACTCATCTTT.

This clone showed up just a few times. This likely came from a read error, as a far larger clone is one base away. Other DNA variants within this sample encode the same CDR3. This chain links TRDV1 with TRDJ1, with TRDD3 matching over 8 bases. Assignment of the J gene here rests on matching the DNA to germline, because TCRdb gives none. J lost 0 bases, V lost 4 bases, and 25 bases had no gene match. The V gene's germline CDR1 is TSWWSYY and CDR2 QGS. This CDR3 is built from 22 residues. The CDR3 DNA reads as TGTGCTCTTGGGGTCCCCCTTGGGGCTACTAGGAACTGGGGGCCTCACACCGATAAACTCATCTTT. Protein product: CALGVPLGATRNWGPHTDKLIF.

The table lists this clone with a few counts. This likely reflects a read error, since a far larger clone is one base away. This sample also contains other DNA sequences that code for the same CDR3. The CDR3 reads CACDTVGPGGYERLSDKLIF. CDR3 sequence (DNA): TGTGCCTGTGACACCGTGGGTCCTGGGGGATACGAAAGGCTTTCCGATAAACTCATCTTT. The rearrangement links TRDV2 to TRDJ1; 12 bases align to TRDD3. TCRdb carries no J gene annotation; the J gene was assigned here by matching the DNA with germline. The J segment lost 3 bases and the V segment lost 0 bases, leaving 16 bases of the junction unmatched. This CDR3 is 20 amino acids long. Germline V gene lookup returns CDR1 GEAIGNYY and CDR2 EKD.

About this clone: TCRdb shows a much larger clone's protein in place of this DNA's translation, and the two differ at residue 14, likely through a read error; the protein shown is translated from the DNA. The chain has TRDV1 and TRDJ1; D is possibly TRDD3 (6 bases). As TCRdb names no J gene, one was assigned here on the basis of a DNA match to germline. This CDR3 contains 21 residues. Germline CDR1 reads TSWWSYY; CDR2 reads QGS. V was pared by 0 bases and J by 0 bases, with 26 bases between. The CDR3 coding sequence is TGTGCTCTTGGGGAACTTGTACCCCCCCGGGGATGGGGGGTACACACCGATAAACTCATCTTT. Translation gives CALGELVPPRGWGVHTDKLIF.

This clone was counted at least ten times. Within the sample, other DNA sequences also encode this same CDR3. The DNA of the CDR3 is TGTGCCTGTGACACCGCTTCCTGGGTGGCCTGGGACACCCGACAGATGTTTTTC. Protein sequence: CACDTASWVAWDTRQMFF. The gene calls are TRDV2 and TRDJ3; possibly TRDD2 for D (6 bases). The CDR3 is made up of 18 amino acids. Germline assignment: CDR1 GEAIGNYY and CDR2 EKD. V shed 0 bases and J shed 2 bases, with 13 bases lying between them.

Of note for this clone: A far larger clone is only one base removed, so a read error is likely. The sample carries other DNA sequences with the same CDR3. The CDR3 DNA is TGTGCCTGCGACACCGGTGGGGCTTACACCGATAAACTCATCTTT. It yields the protein CACDTGGAYTDKLIF. The V call is TRDV2, the J call TRDJ1, with D tentatively TRDD3 (5 bases). The J gene, absent from TCRdb, was called here by matching the DNA to germline. This CDR3 contains 15 residues. Per the germline V gene, CDR1 is GEAIGNYY and CDR2 is EKD.

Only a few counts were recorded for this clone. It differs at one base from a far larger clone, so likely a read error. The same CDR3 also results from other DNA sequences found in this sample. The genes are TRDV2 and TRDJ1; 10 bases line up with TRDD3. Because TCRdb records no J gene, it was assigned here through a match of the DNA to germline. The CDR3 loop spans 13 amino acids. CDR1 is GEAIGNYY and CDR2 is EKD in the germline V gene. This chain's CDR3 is CACDTLGDTKLIF. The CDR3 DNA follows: TGCGCCTGTGACACTTTGGGGGATACAAAACTCATCTTT.

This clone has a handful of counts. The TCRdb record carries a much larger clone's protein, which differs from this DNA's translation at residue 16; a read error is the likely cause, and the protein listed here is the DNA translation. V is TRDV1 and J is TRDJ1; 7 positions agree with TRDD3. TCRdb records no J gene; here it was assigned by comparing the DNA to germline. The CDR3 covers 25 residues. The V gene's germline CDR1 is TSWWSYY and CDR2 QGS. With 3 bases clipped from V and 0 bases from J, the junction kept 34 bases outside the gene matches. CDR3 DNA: TGTGCTCTTGGGGATTCTTACAGGGAGCACCATTCTGGGGGCCGCGGCATCCCGTACACCGATAAACTCATCTTT. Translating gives CALGDSYREHHSGGRGIPYTDKLIF.

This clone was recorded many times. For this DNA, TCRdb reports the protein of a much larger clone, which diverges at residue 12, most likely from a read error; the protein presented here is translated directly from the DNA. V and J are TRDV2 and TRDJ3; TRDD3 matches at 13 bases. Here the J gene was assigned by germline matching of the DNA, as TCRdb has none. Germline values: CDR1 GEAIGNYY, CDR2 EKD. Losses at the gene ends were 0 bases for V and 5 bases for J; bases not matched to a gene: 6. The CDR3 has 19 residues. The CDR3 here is CACDTLLGDTQRDTRQMFF. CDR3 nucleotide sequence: TGTGCCTGTGACACCTTACTGGGGGATACGCAGAGGGACACCCGACAGATGTTTTTC.

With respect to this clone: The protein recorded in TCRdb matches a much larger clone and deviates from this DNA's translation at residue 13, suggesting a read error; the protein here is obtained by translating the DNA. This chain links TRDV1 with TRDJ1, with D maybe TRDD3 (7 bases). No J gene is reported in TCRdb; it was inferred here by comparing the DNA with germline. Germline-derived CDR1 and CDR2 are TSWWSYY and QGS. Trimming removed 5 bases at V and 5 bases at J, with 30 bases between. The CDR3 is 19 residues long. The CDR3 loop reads CALGILHPDWGIQRDKLIF. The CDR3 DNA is TGTGCTCTTGGGATCCTACACCCAGACTGGGGCATACAGCGAGATAAACTCATCTTT.

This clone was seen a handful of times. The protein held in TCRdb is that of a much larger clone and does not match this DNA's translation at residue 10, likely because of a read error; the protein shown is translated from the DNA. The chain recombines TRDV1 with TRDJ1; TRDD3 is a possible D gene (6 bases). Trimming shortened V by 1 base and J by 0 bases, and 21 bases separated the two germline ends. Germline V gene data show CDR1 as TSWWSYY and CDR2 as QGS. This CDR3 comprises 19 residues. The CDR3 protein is CALGEHDRYGGTYTDKLIF. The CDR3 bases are TGTGCTCTTGGGGAACATGACCGGTACGGGGGGACTTACACCGATAAACTCATCTTT.

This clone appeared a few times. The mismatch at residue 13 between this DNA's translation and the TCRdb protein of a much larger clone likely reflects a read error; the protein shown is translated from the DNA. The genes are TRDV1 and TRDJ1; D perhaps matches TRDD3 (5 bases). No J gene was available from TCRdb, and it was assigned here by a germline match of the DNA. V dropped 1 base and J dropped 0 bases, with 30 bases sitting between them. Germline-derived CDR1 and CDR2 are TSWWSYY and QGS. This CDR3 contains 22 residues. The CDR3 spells CALGEQGLKRGREIPYTDKLIF. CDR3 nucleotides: TGTGCTCTTGGGGAACAGGGATTAAAGCGAGGGAGGGAGATACCGTACACCGATAAACTCATCTTT.

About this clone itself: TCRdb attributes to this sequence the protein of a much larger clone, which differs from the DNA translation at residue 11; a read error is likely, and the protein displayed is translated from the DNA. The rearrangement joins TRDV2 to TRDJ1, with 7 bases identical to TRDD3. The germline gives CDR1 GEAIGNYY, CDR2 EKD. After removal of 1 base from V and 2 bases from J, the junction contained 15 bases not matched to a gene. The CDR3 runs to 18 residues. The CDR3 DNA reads TGTGCCTGTGACACTAAGGCCTGGGGGGGGGCCACAACCGATAAACTCATCTTT. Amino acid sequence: CACDTKAWGGATTDKLIF.

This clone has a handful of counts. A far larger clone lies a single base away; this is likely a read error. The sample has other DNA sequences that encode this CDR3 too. The DNA of the CDR3 is TGTGCCTGTGACCGGTTTGGCCCCTACGGGAACGATAAACTAATCTTT. Protein sequence: CACDRFGPYGNDKLIF. V and J are TRDV2 and TRDJ1, with D maybe TRDD2 (5 bases). The germline V gene has CDR1 GEAIGNYY and CDR2 EKD. CDR3 length: 16 residues.

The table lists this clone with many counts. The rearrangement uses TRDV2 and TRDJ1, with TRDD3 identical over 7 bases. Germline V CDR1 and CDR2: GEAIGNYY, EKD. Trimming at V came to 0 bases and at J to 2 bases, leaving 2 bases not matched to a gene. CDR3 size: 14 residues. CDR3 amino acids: CACDTLGITDKLIF. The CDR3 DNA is TGTGCCTGTGACACCTTGGGGATAACCGATAAACTCATCTTT.

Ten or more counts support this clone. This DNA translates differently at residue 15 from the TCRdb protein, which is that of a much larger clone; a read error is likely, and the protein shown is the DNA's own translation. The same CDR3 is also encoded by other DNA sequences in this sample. In nucleotides, the CDR3 is TGTGCCTGTGACACCGGTTCGATGCGGGACGTTCCAAAGCCCCCCGATAAACTCATCTTT. Its protein is CACDTGSMRDVPKPPDKLIF. The J gene is TRDJ1, the V gene TRDV2; D gene unclear. TCRdb carries no J gene annotation; the J gene was assigned here by matching the DNA with germline. V was shortened by 0 bases and J by 3 bases, with 28 bases between the two germline ends. The germline CDR1 and CDR2 sequences are GEAIGNYY and EKD. The CDR3 loop spans 20 amino acids.

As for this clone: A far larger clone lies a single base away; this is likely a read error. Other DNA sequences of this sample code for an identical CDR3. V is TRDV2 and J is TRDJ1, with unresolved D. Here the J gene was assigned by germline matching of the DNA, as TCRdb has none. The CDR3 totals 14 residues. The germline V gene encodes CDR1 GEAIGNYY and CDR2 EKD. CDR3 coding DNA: TGCGCCTGTGACCCATTGGTGTCAGCCGATAAACTCATCTTT. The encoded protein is CACDPLVSADKLIF.

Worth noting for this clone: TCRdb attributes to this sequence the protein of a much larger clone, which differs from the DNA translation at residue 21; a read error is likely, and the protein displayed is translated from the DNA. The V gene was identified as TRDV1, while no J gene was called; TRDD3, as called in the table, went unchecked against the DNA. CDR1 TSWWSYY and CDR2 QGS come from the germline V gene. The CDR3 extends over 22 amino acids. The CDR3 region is CALGERRGTGGFYLLYTDKLTF. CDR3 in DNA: TGTGCTCTTGGGGAACGGCGTGGTACTGGGGGATTCTACCTTCTTTACACCGATAAACTCACCTTT.

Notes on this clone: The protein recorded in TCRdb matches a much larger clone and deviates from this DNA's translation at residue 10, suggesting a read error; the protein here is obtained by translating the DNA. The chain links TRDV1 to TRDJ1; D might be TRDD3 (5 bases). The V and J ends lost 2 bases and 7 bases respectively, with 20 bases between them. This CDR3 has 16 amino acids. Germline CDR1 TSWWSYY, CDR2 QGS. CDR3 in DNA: TGTGCTCTTGGGGAATTCTGTACTGGTCAAAGTGTTAAACTCATCTTT. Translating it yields CALGEFCTGQSVKLIF.

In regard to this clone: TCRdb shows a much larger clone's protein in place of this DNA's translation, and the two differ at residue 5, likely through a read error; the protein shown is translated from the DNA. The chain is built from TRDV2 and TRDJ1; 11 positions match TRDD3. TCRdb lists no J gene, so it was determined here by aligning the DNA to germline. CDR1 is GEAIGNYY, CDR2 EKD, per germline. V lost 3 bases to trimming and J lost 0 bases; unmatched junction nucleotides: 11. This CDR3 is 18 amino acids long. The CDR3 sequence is CACDGILGDMKDTDKLIF. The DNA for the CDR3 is TGTGCCTGTGACGGGATACTGGGGGATATGAAGGACACCGATAAACTCATCTTT.

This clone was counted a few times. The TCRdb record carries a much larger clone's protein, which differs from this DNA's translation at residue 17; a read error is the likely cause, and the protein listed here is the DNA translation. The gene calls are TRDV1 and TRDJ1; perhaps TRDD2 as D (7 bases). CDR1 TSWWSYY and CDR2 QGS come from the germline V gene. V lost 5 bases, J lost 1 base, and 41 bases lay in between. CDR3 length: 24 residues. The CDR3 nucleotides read TGTGCTCTTGGGCCAATTGGGGGCATTTCCTACGAGTCTGACGGCGGGGTATTCACCGATAAACTCATCTTT. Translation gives CALGPIGGISYESDGGVFTDKLIF.